This T cell receptor (beta chain) was recorded in a study of OX40 agonist ivuxolimab in advanced cancers. Looking at the study overall: Patients got intravenous ivuxolimab at 0.01 to 10 mg/kg every 2 weeks. Prior anti-PD-1, anti-PD-L1 or anti-CTLA-4 therapy did not bar entry, and 30% to 40% had some.

This clone came up once. The antigen remains undetermined. Sequencing was performed with immunoSEQ multiplex PCR; in TCRdb, only in-frame clones are kept and a portion is missing. Among approximately 79,000 clones listed, 85% to 90% were seen once. Study-wide results and limits: People who partly responded at 0.1-3.0 mg/kg had some of the least clonal expansion seen. It was not determined which antigens were specifically recognized by the peripheral T cells that had undergone clonal expansion.

V was pared by 3 bases and J by 5 bases, with 7 bases of the junction left unmatched. The CDR3 consists of 16 residues. Germline assignment: CDR1 LNHDA and CDR2 SQIVND (reference sequence). This TCR came from an adult with an advanced solid tumor such as melanoma, head and neck, liver or kidney cancer. The material sequenced was CD4+ or CD8+ T cells sorted from blood, taken in a trial of the OX40 agonist ivuxolimab. This chain joins TRBV19 and TRBJ2-2, with 9 bases aligning to TRBD2. This CDR3 reads CASSIGGGDGTGELFF. In DNA form, the CDR3 reads TGTGCCAGTAGTATCGGCGGGGGGGACGGAACCGGGGAGCTGTTTTTT.